These 4 T cell receptor beta chains came from one sample sequenced in a study of T cells after posttransplantation cyclophosphamide. Assay: immunoSEQ multiplex PCR; the TCRdb copy retains only in-frame clones and omits some. The sample offers about 34,000 clones and no singletons, the top ten holding about 7%. The sequenced sample was PBMCs. These receptors all come from a woman in her 50s in good health and a related stem cell transplant donor.

This clone was recorded many times. The rearrangement links TRBV19 to TRBJ2-5; the match to TRBD1 covers 7 bases. V dropped 1 base and J dropped 5; count of bases not matched to a gene: 10. From germline, CDR1 is LNHDA and CDR2 SQIVND (reference sequence). CDR3 size: 16 residues. The CDR3 coding sequence is TGTGCCAGTAGTATAGTGCTAAGGGGGCGGACGGAGACCCAGTACTTC. Translating it yields CASSIVLRGRTETQYF.

At least ten counts were recorded for this clone. The V and J genes are TRBV28 and TRBJ1-5; D might be TRBD1 (5 bases). V was shortened by 4 bases and J by 7 bases, with 11 bases between the two germline ends. The CDR3 length is 13 residues. Germline assignment: CDR1 MDHEN and CDR2 SYDVKM. The CDR3 reads CASSWTLGQPQHF. DNA of the CDR3: TGTGCCAGCAGTTGGACACTGGGGCAGCCCCAGCATTTT.

This clone showed up many times. The chain employs TRBV27 and TRBJ1-5; 7 bases map to TRBD1. With 3 bases clipped from V and 6 bases from J, the junction kept 2 bases outside the gene matches. Per germline, CDR1 MNHEY and CDR2 SMNVEV (reference sequence). The CDR3 runs to 13 residues. In DNA, the CDR3 is TGTGCCAGCAGTTTGTCAGGGGGTCAGCCCCAGCATTTT. This sequence encodes CASSLSGGQPQHF.

This clone was seen at least ten times. At one of its ends the junction is not consistent with the germline gene, which may arise from a read error. This chain links TRBV18 with TRBJ2-7; 8 nucleotides agree with TRBD2. CDR3 length equals 15 residues. In germline, CDR1 is KGHSH, CDR2 LQKENI. The CDR3 reads CASSGSGLVSSEQYF. CDR3 nucleotide sequence: TGTGCCAGCTCAGGATCGGGACTAGTCTCCTCCGAGCAGTACTTC. Full variable domain (remainder filled in from reference TRBV18 and TRBJ2-7): NAGVMQNPRHLVRRRGQEARLRCSPMKGHSHVYWYRQLPEEGLKFMVYLQKENIIDESGMPKERFSAEFPKEGPSILRIQQVVRGDSAAYFCASSGSGLVSSEQYFGPGTRLTVT.